The 6 T cell receptor beta chains reported below all come from one sample, sequenced in a study of blood T cell repertoires in COVID-19. Sequenced by immunoSEQ multiplex PCR; TCRdb stores in-frame clones only, minus some. Of roughly 290,000 clones listed, about 89% are singletons. Material for sequencing was peripheral blood. The receptors come from a woman aged 50 to 65 who had recovered from COVID-19.

This clone was recorded at least ten times. The rearrangement uses TRBV9 and TRBJ1-3; perhaps TRBD1 as D (6 bases). Germline CDR1 SGDLS, CDR2 YYNGEE. The CDR3 has 17 residues. Trimming cost V 6 bases and J 0 bases, with 19 bases left between them. The CDR3 sequence: CASTIRGWQASGNTIYF. CDR3 sequence (DNA): TGTGCCAGCACCATTAGGGGGTGGCAAGCCTCTGGAAACACCATATATTTT.

The J gene is TRBJ2-7, the V gene TRBV3-1 (or the pseudogene TRBV3-2), with D unresolved. The CDR3 covers 19 residues. Germline CDR1 is LGHDT and CDR2 is YNNKEL (reference sequence). The V end was cut by 0 bases, the J end by 1 base, with 22 bases between. Here the CDR3 DNA reads TGTGCCAGCAGCCAAGATATTCGTCCCGCGGCTAGACCTTCCTACGAGCAGTACTTC. Its protein product is CASSQDIRPAARPSYEQYF.

The chain is built from TRBV27 and TRBJ1-6; D is unclear. Germline V CDR1 and CDR2: MNHEY, SMNVEV (reference sequence). Trimming took off 6 bases at V and 10 bases at J, with 13 bases between the two ends. This CDR3 spans 13 amino acids. The CDR3 is CASSRGRVSPLHF. DNA of the CDR3: TGTGCCAGCAGCCGCGGTCGGGTATCACCCCTCCACTTT.

The V and J genes are TRBV27 and TRBJ1-3; D uncertain. V lost 7 bases to trimming and J lost 2 bases, with 18 bases between them. Germline V gives CDR1 MNHEY, CDR2 SMNVEV (reference sequence). The CDR3 loop spans 16 amino acids. The CDR3 bases are TGTGCCAGCATTTTTACGGCGGGGAGTACTGGAAACACCATATATTTT. This translates into CASIFTAGSTGNTIYF.

This clone was counted only a few times. The chain uses TRBV7-9 and TRBJ1-5; no clear D gene. The CDR3 has 13 residues. Germline V gene data show CDR1 as SEHNR and CDR2 as FQNEAQ (reference sequence). V dropped 3 bases and J dropped 4 bases, with 7 bases sitting between them. In nucleotides, the CDR3 is TGTGCCAGCAGCTTGAGCGGAAATCAGCCCCAGCATTTT. It is translated as CASSLSGNQPQHF.

This chain links TRBV10-3 with TRBJ2-3, with 11 bases fitting TRBD2. In germline, CDR1 is ENHRY, CDR2 SYGVKD. V shed 6 bases, J shed 0 bases, and the junction held 11 bases outside the gene matches. The CDR3 contains 18 residues. CDR3 bases: TGTGCCATCAGCCTAGCGGGGGGCCAAAGTTCTAGCACAGATACGCAGTATTTT. It translates to CAISLAGGQSSSTDTQYF.